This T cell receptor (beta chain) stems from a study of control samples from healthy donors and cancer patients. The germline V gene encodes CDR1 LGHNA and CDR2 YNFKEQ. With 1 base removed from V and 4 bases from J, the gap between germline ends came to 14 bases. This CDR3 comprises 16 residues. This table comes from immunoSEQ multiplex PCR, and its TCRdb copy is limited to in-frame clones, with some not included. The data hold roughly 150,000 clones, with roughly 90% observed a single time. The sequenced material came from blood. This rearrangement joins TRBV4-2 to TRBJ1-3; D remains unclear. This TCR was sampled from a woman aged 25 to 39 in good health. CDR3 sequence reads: CASSQVNTKAGNTIYF. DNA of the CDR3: TGTGCCAGCAGCCAAGTCAACACCAAGGCCGGAAACACCATATATTTT.